The 16 T cell receptor beta chains below were found in one sample sequenced in a study of CD8 T cells in Susac syndrome. Random hexamers were used to reverse transcribe the RNA input (about 0.5 to 1 ug). MiXCR, applied by TCRdb to the immunoSEQ multiplex PCR reads, yields one record per CDR3 protein. The sample lists 300,000 or so distinct CDR3 sequences, roughly nine tenths occurring once. The sequencing input was CD4+ T cells from PBMCs. The receptor source for this set is a human donor with multiple sclerosis.

The rearrangement links TRBV29-1 to TRBJ2-1, with D perhaps matching TRBD1 (6 bases). Trimming removed 5 bases at V and 5 bases at J, with 19 bases between. From germline, CDR1 is SQVTM and CDR2 ANQGSEA. The CDR3 sequence is 15 residues long. In nucleotides, the CDR3 is TGCAGCGTTAATGACGGGACAAGCGGCCACAATGAGCAGTTCTTC. Translation gives CSVNDGTSGHNEQFF.

The CDR3 DNA sequence: TGTGCCAGCAGCTTAGTACCCCCCCGGACAGGCGAGCAGTACTTC. As protein: CASSLVPPRTGEQYF. V and J are TRBV7-9 and TRBJ2-7; 7 bases line up with TRBD1. The germline V gene has CDR1 SEHNR and CDR2 FQNEAQ (reference sequence). V dropped 1 base and J dropped 6; count of bases not matched to a gene: 9. This CDR3 has 15 amino acids.

This clonotype appeared once. This sequence joins TRBV29-1 and TRBJ2-5; D possibly corresponds to TRBD2 (6 bases). This CDR3 is built from 12 residues. Trimming left V 7 bases short and J 2 bases short, with 11 bases between. CDR1 and CDR2 (germline): SQVTM, ANQGSEA. The CDR3 protein is CSAGTLQETQYF. Written as DNA, the CDR3 is TGCAGCGCCGGGACTCTTCAAGAGACCCAGTACTTC.

The rearrangement uses TRBV28 and TRBJ2-3; TRBD2 is a possible D gene (5 bases). Germline V gene lookup returns CDR1 MDHEN and CDR2 SYDVKM. The CDR3 has 16 amino acids. V lost 5 bases to trimming and J lost 4 bases, with 19 bases between them. CDR3 in DNA: TGTGCCAGCAGTAACCCGGACTTGACCTGGTCAGATACGCAGTATTTT. It yields the protein CASSNPDLTWSDTQYF.

This clonotype was seen just once. This chain connects TRBV20-1 to TRBJ2-1, with TRBD2 identical over 7 bases. V was pared by 6 bases and J by 12 bases, with 8 bases of the junction left unmatched. This CDR3 comprises 11 residues. The V gene's germline CDR1 is DFQATT and CDR2 SNEGSKA (reference sequence). This chain's CDR3 is CSAEGGAGQFF. In DNA form, the CDR3 reads TGCAGTGCCGAGGGAGGGGCCGGGCAGTTCTTC.

J is TRBJ1-3 and V is TRBV6-1, with D hard to call. Germline V CDR1 and CDR2: MNHNS, SASEGT. The V gene lost 4 bases and the J gene lost 1 base, with 11 bases spanning the gap. The CDR3 covers 15 residues. The CDR3 here is CASSAREGSGNTIYF. The DNA of the CDR3 is TGTGCCAGCAGTGCCCGAGAGGGATCTGGAAACACCATATATTTT.

The chain has TRBV10-3 and TRBJ2-2; weak D call: TRBD2 (6 bases). Trimming pared 9 bases from V and 6 bases from J, leaving 17 bases between. This CDR3 spans 14 amino acids. Germline V gene sequence: CDR1 ENHRY, CDR2 SYGVKD. The CDR3 loop is CAIASGSWAGELFF. For the CDR3, the DNA is TGTGCCATTGCTTCCGGGAGCTGGGCCGGGGAGCTGTTTTTT.

J is TRBJ1-5 and V is TRBV4-1, with a weak D call TRBD1 (6 bases). V was pared by 3 bases and J by 3 bases, with 15 bases between. Germline CDR1 MGHRA, CDR2 YSYEKL. CDR3 length: 16 amino acids. The CDR3 loop is CASSHLIGGSNQPQHF. In DNA form, the CDR3 reads TGCGCCAGCAGCCACCTCATAGGGGGTTCCAATCAGCCCCAGCATTTT.

This clonotype has only one observation. This chain uses TRBV6-1 with TRBJ1-1; possible D gene TRBD1, 5 bases. Germline V CDR1 and CDR2: MNHNS, SASEGT. This CDR3 contains 16 residues. V lost 7 bases and J 6 bases, leaving 24 bases between the germline ends. The CDR3 nucleotides read TGTGCCAGCACCCCCGGGCAGGGACGCTTAATGGCTGAAGCTTTCTTT. As protein: CASTPGQGRLMAEAFF.

The rearrangement joins TRBV20-1 to TRBJ2-3; 12 bases map to TRBD2. Unmatched junction bases numbered 9, after V lost 0 bases and J lost 8 bases. The CDR3 totals 16 residues. Germline V gene lookup returns CDR1 DFQATT and CDR2 SNEGSKA (reference sequence). CDR3: CSARDQRLAGDSTQYF. The DNA for the CDR3 is TGCAGTGCTAGAGATCAGAGACTAGCGGGAGACAGTACGCAGTATTTT.

The genes are TRBV11-3 and TRBJ1-3, with TRBD1 as a possible D gene (5 bases). Germline CDR1 and CDR2: SGHNT and YENEEA. Trimming stripped 2 bases from V and 0 bases from J, with 17 bases between. This CDR3 contains 18 residues. The CDR3 is CASSLFSSGLVSGNTIYF. The CDR3 region has the DNA TGTGCCAGCAGCTTATTCTCCTCAGGGCTCGTCTCTGGAAACACCATATATTTT.

The chain has TRBV5-6 and TRBJ1-1; TRBD1 matches at 7 bases. The germline V gene encodes CDR1 SGHDT and CDR2 YYEEEE. The CDR3 consists of 15 residues. J gave up 5 bases and V 0 bases, and 7 bases lay outside the gene matches. The CDR3 spells CASSLAGGSMTEAFF. CDR3 in DNA: TGTGCCAGCAGCTTGGCAGGGGGTAGTATGACTGAAGCTTTCTTT.

V is TRBV25-1 and J is TRBJ2-5; D unresolved. The length of the CDR3 is 12 residues. Trimming shortened V by 8 bases and J by 1 base, and 8 bases separated the two germline ends. The germline V gene encodes CDR1 MGHDK and CDR2 SYGVNS. In DNA form, the CDR3 reads TGTGCCAGCCGCCGCGGCCAAGAGACCCAGTACTTC. The encoded protein is CASRRGQETQYF.

CDR3: CATSDGWDNEQFF. In DNA form, the CDR3 reads TGTGCCACCAGTGACGGTTGGGACAATGAGCAGTTCTTC. The chain joins TRBV24-1 to TRBJ2-1; D not resolved. The V gene lost 4 bases and the J gene lost 5 bases, with 8 bases spanning the gap. The CDR3 contains 13 residues. Germline V gene sequence: CDR1 KGHDR, CDR2 SFDVKD.

The chain is built from TRBV12-5 and TRBJ2-7; 10 bases map to TRBD2. CDR3 length: 17 amino acids. CDR1 is LGHNT and CDR2 is FRNRAP in the germline V gene. The junction had 11 bases not matched to a gene; V was cut back by 4 bases and J by 2 bases. This chain's CDR3 is CASGWRALAGATYEQYF. The CDR3 coding sequence is TGTGCTAGTGGTTGGAGGGCTCTAGCGGGAGCGACCTACGAGCAGTACTTC.

The chain has TRBV7-2 and TRBJ2-3, with D tentatively TRBD2 (6 bases). With 5 bases removed from V and 5 bases from J, the gap between germline ends came to 14 bases. CDR1 is SGHTA, CDR2 FQGNSA, per germline. This CDR3 spans 14 amino acids. The CDR3, as DNA: TGTGCCAGCAGCGCGCGGGGCCTGGGAGATACGCAGTATTTT. Translating it yields CASSARGLGDTQYF.